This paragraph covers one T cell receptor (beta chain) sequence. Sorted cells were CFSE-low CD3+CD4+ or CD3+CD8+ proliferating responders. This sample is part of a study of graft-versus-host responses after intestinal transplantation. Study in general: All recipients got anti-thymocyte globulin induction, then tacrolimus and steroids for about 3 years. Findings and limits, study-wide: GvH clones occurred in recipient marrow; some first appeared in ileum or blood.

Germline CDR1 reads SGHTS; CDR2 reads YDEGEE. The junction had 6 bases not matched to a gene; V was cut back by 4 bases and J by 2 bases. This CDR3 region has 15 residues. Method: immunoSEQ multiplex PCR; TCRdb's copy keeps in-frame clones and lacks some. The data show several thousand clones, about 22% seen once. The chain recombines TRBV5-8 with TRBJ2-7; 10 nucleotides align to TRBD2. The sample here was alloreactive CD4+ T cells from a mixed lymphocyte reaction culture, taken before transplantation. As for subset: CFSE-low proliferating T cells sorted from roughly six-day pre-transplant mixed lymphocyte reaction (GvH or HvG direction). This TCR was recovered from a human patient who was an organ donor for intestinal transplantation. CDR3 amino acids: CASSPGTSATYEQYF. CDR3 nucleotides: TGTGCCAGCAGCCCGGGGACTAGCGCCACCTACGAGCAGTACTTC. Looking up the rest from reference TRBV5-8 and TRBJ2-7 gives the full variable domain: EAGVTQSPTHLIKTRGQQATLRCSPISGHTSVYWYQQALGLGLQFLLWYDEGEERNRGNFPPRFSGRQFPNYSSELNVNALELEDSALYLCASSPGTSATYEQYFGPGTRLTVT.